Shown below are 15 T cell receptor beta chains from a single sample sequenced in a study of metastatic and nonmetastatic thyroid tumors. MiXCR reprocessed the PCR reads for TCRdb. The table includes 8,700 or so clones, about 30% detected once. Prior to thyroid surgery, none of the patients had received any treatment. What was sequenced was tumor tissue. These receptors all come from a female donor with papillary thyroid cancer or a benign thyroid nodule (not recorded which). Some clones in this sample may be carry-over from other donors' samples.

This clone is labeled medium-sized. This chain links TRBV20-1 with TRBJ1-3; D uncertain. V was clipped by 5 bases and J by 0 bases, with 8 bases between them. Per the germline V gene, CDR1 is DFQATT and CDR2 is SNEGSKA (reference sequence). The CDR3 length is 13 residues. The CDR3 here is CSAARDSGNTIYF. CDR3 DNA sequence: TGCAGTGCTGCGAGGGACTCTGGAAACACCATATATTTT.

The rearrangement joins TRBV19 to TRBJ1-4; D remains ambiguous. With 6 bases removed from V and 5 bases from J, the gap between germline ends came to 13 bases. The CDR3 is 14 amino acids. CDR1 and CDR2 (germline): LNHDA, SQIVND (reference sequence). In DNA, the CDR3 is TGTGCCAGTAGCTTCGAAGGGTGGAATGAAAAACTGTTTTTT. Protein product: CASSFEGWNEKLFF.

The chain couples TRBV12-3 or TRBV12-4 to TRBJ2-7; tentative D call: TRBD2 (7 bases). With 6 bases removed from V and 5 bases from J, the gap between germline ends came to 20 bases. This CDR3 contains 15 residues. In DNA form, the CDR3 reads TGTGCCAGCAGCTCCCAGGGGCGCGGGAGCGACGAGCAGTACTTC. Translation: CASSSQGRGSDEQYF.

The chain recombines TRBV20-1 with TRBJ2-7; D is unclear. The CDR3 extends over 15 amino acids. Germline V gene sequence: CDR1 DFQATT, CDR2 SNEGSKA (reference sequence). Trimming shortened V by 5 bases and J by 3 bases, and 20 bases separated the two germline ends. CDR3 amino acids: CSARLRAKGYYEQYF. CDR3 in DNA: TGCAGTGCTCGGCTTCGGGCAAAAGGCTACTACGAGCAGTACTTC.

This clone was seen a few times. The J gene is TRBJ2-7, the V gene TRBV28; D is unresolved. V lost 9 bases, J lost 0 bases, and 12 bases lay in between. This CDR3 region has 13 residues. Per germline, CDR1 MDHEN and CDR2 SYDVKM. The CDR3 spells CARIRASSYEQYF. The DNA for the CDR3 is TGTGCCAGAATCAGAGCGAGCTCCTACGAGCAGTACTTC.

In its sample, this clone was seen a few times. The V gene is TRBV12-3 or TRBV12-4, the J gene TRBJ2-7; possible D gene TRBD2, 5 bases. CDR3 size: 16 residues. V was trimmed by 5 bases and J by 5 bases, leaving 22 bases between them. CDR3 coding DNA: TGTGCCAGCAGTCCGGCATTTGCGGCTACCGGGGACGAGCAGTACTTC. Protein sequence: CASSPAFAATGDEQYF.

The genes are TRBV3-1 and TRBJ1-2, with D hard to call. The CDR3 runs 11 residues. Germline CDR1 and CDR2: LGHDT and YNNKEL (reference sequence). Trimming pared 2 bases from V and 8 bases from J, leaving 6 bases between. The CDR3 loop is CASSQSYGYTF. Here the CDR3 DNA reads TGTGCCAGCAGCCAAAGTTACGGCTACACCTTC.

This clone is categorized as medium-sized. This rearrangement joins TRBV19 to TRBJ2-5; D may correspond to TRBD1 or TRBD2 (6 bases each). The CDR3 totals 14 residues. CDR1 LNHDA and CDR2 SQIVND come from the germline V gene (reference sequence). Trimming cost V 6 bases and J 5 bases, with 16 bases left between them. As DNA, the CDR3 is TGTGCCAGTAGCCAAACGGGGGCTGGGGAGACCCAGTACTTC. Translation: CASSQTGAGETQYF.

Sample share makes this clone large. This chain links TRBV6-1 with TRBJ2-1, with 7 bases that match TRBD2. V gave up 3 bases and J gave up 1 base; unmatched junction bases: 3. This CDR3 is 15 amino acids long. Germline CDR1 and CDR2: MNHNS and SASEGT. The CDR3 is CASSDSGPSYNEQFF. The CDR3 bases are TGTGCCAGCAGTGATAGCGGGCCTTCCTACAATGAGCAGTTCTTC.

This clone was counted between two and nine times. Written as DNA, the CDR3 is TGTGCCAGCAGTTTAGGGACCTTAAATCAGCCCCAGCATTTT. This encodes CASSLGTLNQPQHF. The rearrangement links TRBV28 to TRBJ1-5, with D perhaps matching TRBD1 (5 bases). Germline V gene sequence: CDR1 MDHEN, CDR2 SYDVKM. The CDR3 sequence is 14 residues long. Trimming removed 2 bases from V and 4 bases from J, with 9 bases in between.

V and J are TRBV6-1 and TRBJ2-2; D unresolved. The germline V and J ends were trimmed by 6 bases and 6 bases, with 5 bases remaining between them. The CDR3 consists of 11 residues. CDR1 MNHNS and CDR2 SASEGT come from the germline V gene. CDR3 region: CASSSAGELFF. The CDR3 DNA reads as TGTGCCAGCAGCTCCGCCGGGGAGCTGTTTTTT.

Many counts were recorded for this clone. The J gene is TRBJ1-1, the V gene TRBV16, with TRBD1 as a possible D gene (6 bases). V lost 4 bases, J lost 3 bases, and 12 bases lay in between. Germline CDR1 KGHSY, CDR2 FQNENV. This CDR3 has 14 residues. In DNA form, the CDR3 reads TGTGCCAGCAGCCCGACAGGTCGGTACACTGAAGCTTTCTTT. Translating gives CASSPTGRYTEAFF. The variable domain in full, with the rest retrieved from reference TRBV16 and TRBJ1-1, is GEEVAQTPKHLVRGEGQKAKLYCAPIKGHSYVFWYQQVLKNEFKFLISFQNENVFDETGMPKERFSAKCLPNSPCSLEIQATKLEDSAVYFCASSPTGRYTEAFFGQGTRLTVV.

This clone was seen at least ten times. V gene TRBV6-4 combines with J gene TRBJ2-3; no clear D. This CDR3 is built from 14 residues. Germline V lookup: CDR1 MRHNA, CDR2 SNTAGT. Trimming left V 0 bases short and J 0 bases short, with 4 bases between. CDR3 nucleotides: TGTGCCAGCAGTGACTCGGACAGCACAGATACGCAGTATTTT. It specifies CASSDSDSTDTQYF.

This chain uses TRBV7-2 with TRBJ2-1, with TRBD2 matching over 9 bases. Germline CDR1 SGHTA, CDR2 FQGNSA. This CDR3 has 18 amino acids. Germline trimming cut 0 bases from V and 4 bases from J; bases unmatched to any gene: 10. The CDR3 loop is CASSLAWGGRALYNEQFF. CDR3 sequence (DNA): TGTGCCAGCAGCTTAGCGTGGGGCGGGAGGGCCCTGTACAATGAGCAGTTCTTC.

This clone was seen a few times. The rearrangement joins TRBV11-2 to TRBJ2-2, with 12 bases identical to TRBD2. The CDR3 consists of 18 residues. Germline CDR1 SGHAT, CDR2 FQNNGV. V lost 0 bases and J lost 5; bases outside the gene matches: 7. The CDR3 region is CASSLDPSGRARTGELFF. The DNA of the CDR3 is TGTGCCAGCAGCTTAGATCCTAGCGGGAGGGCGAGGACCGGGGAGCTGTTTTTT.